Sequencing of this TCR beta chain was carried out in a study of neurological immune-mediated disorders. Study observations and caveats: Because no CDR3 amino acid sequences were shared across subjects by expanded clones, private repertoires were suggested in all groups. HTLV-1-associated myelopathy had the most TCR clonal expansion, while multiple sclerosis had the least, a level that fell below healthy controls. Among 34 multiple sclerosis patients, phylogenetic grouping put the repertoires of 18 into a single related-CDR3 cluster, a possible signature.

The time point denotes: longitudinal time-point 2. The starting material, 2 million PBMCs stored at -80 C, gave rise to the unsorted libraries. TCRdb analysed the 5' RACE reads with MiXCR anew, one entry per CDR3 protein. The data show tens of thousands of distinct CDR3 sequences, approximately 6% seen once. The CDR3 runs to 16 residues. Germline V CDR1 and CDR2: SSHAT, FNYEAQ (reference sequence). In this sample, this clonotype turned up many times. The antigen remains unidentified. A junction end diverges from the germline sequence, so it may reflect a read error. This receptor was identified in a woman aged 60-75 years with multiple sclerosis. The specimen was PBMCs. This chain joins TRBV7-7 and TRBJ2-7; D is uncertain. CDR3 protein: CASSLILRLNGYEQYF. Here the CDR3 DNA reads TGTGCTAGCAGCTTAATCCTGCGGCTCAACGGATACGAGCAGTACTTC.